This TCR beta chain came from a study of T cell responses to AZD1222 COVID-19 vaccine. Broader study findings: Possibly, clonal diversity was underestimated; donors were largely white British and included more females.

CDR1 ENHRY and CDR2 SYGVKD come from the germline V gene. Trimming pared 4 bases from V and 2 bases from J, leaving 14 bases between. The CDR3 consists of 15 residues. Libraries were prepared by immunoSEQ multiplex PCR; TCRdb keeps only in-frame clonotypes and omits some of them. This table has roughly 160,000 clones, roughly 90% appearing once. Concerning this clone: Its antigen remains unknown.

The rearrangement links TRBV10-3 to TRBJ1-1, with D possibly TRBD1 on 5 matching bases. The receptor comes from an adult in good health. Specimen: peripheral blood, collected on day 0 of AZD1222 vaccination. CDR3 coding DNA: TGTGCCATCAGTGCGGGGGTGACAGTCAACACTGAAGCTTTCTTT. It codes for CAISAGVTVNTEAFF.